A selection of T cell receptor beta chains follows, all from one sample in a study of blood T cell repertoires in COVID-19. Some clones are missing from TCRdb's copy, which holds only in-frame ones; the method was immunoSEQ multiplex PCR. The sample has roughly 280,000 clones, 83% seen once. The sequenced material came from peripheral blood. The receptors derive from a man aged 60-69 years who had recovered from COVID-19. Both conserved end residues are part of each CDR3. D genes are given only for firm matches. Rows give clone size only sometimes, using once, few, many, or a class for an expanded clone.

d_gene,v_gene,j_gene,abundance,CDR3aa,CDR3nt
.,TRBV28,TRBJ1-2,.,CASSPLLFGYTF,TGTGCCAGCAGTCCGCTACTATTTGGCTACACCTTC
TRBD2,TRBV7-9,TRBJ2-1,.,CASSRYTGRVDEQFF,TGTGCCAGCAGCAGATACACCGGGAGGGTGGATGAGCAGTTCTTC
.,TRBV19,TRBJ1-5,few,CASSISGGTQPQHF,TGTGCCAGTAGTATCAGTGGAGGGACTCAGCCCCAGCATTTT
TRBD1,TRBV5-5,TRBJ2-3,few,CASTLSGTVKTDTQYF,TGTGCCAGCACCTTGAGTGGGACAGTAAAAACAGATACGCAGTATTTT
TRBD2,TRBV6-1,TRBJ2-7,.,CASSEGSALAGGSYEQYF,TGTGCCAGCAGTGAAGGATCGGCCCTAGCGGGGGGCTCCTACGAGCAGTACTTC
.,TRBV6-6,TRBJ2-7,.,CASSLPGLPYEQYF,TGTGCCAGCAGCCTACCGGGACTTCCCTACGAGCAGTACTTC
TRBD1,TRBV29-1,TRBJ1-2,.,CSVEGDRVGSYGYTF,TGCAGCGTTGAAGGGGACAGGGTGGGCAGCTATGGCTACACCTTC
.,TRBV11-2,TRBJ2-3,.,CASSEGGGLGRTDTQYF,TGTGCCAGCAGCGAAGGGGGGGGGCTGGGGCGCACAGATACGCAGTATTTT
TRBD1,TRBV19,TRBJ1-6,once,CASGDRGGSPLHF,TGTGCCAGTGGGGACAGGGGAGGATCACCCCTCCACTTT
TRBD1,TRBV6-5,TRBJ2-2,once,CASRGQGYTGELFF,TGTGCCAGCAGGGGACAGGGGTACACCGGGGAGCTGTTTTTT
.,TRBV4-1,TRBJ1-4,.,CASSQPRGGNEKLFF,TGCGCCAGCAGCCAACCAAGGGGGGGAAATGAAAAACTGTTTTTT
TRBD1,TRBV27,TRBJ1-1,.,CASRNHGTENTEAFF,TGTGCCAGCAGGAATCATGGGACAGAGAACACTGAAGCTTTCTTT
TRBD1,TRBV3-1/TRBV3-2,TRBJ1-2,.,CASRTGGSGYTF,TGTGCCAGCAGGACAGGGGGTAGTGGCTACACCTTC
.,TRBV11-2,TRBJ2-7,.,CASSPTGTRDPNF,TGTGCCAGCAGCCCAACCGGGACACGGGACCCGAACTTC
TRBD1,TRBV27,TRBJ1-2,.,CASSLRRDRANYGYTF,TGTGCCAGCAGTCTCCGCCGGGACAGGGCCAACTATGGCTACACCTTC